Presented here are 17 T cell receptor beta chains from one specimen sequenced in a study of early T cells in non-severe SARS-CoV-2 infection listed by TCRdb under 2021. The library came from 5' RACE. This sample was sequenced with a NextSeq 500. TCRdb redid the processing of the public reads, applying fastp at Q25 and MiXCR, and retained in-frame beta chains. Each record represents a unique CDR3 protein, reported with the most common genes and DNA among its rows. This sample holds about 46,000 distinct CDR3 sequences; 5% to 6% were observed only once. Clones ranked in the top ten supply 4.5% to 5.5% of the sample. This specimen consisted of whole blood, obtained at baseline. The receptor set was obtained from an adult who was a healthcare worker with PCR-confirmed SARS-CoV-2 infection or an uninfected control (not recorded which).

This clonotype was counted only a few times. The rearrangement uses TRBV5-1 and TRBJ2-7, with TRBD1 matching 8 bases. With 1 base clipped from V and 0 bases from J, the junction kept 3 bases outside the gene matches. CDR3 size: 15 residues. Germline lookup yields CDR1 SGHRS and CDR2 YFSETQ. The CDR3 sequence: CASSLSGTGSYEQYF. CDR3 in DNA: TGCGCCAGCAGCTTGTCCGGGACAGGCTCCTACGAGCAGTACTTC.

This clonotype has ten or more counts. The gene calls are TRBV11-2 and TRBJ2-5; 9 bases match TRBD1. The CDR3 has 15 residues. V was pared by 5 bases and J by 4 bases, with 8 bases of the junction left unmatched. The germline gives CDR1 SGHAT, CDR2 FQNNGV. As DNA, the CDR3 is TGTGCCAGCAGCGAGGGAGGACAGGGGACAGAGACCCAGTACTTC. As protein: CASSEGGQGTETQYF. The whole variable domain, remainder taken from reference TRBV11-2 and TRBJ2-5, is EAGVAQSPRYKIIEKRQSVAFWCNPISGHATLYWYQQILGQGPKLLIQFQNNGVVDDSQLPKDRFSAERLKGVDSTLKIQPAKLEDSAVYLCASSEGGQGTETQYFGPGTRLLVL.

This clonotype has at least ten counts. The chain joins TRBV29-1 to TRBJ2-3, with 13 bases fitting TRBD2. Looked up from germline, CDR1 is SQVTM and CDR2 is ANQGSEA. This CDR3 spans 15 amino acids. V shed 4 bases and J 2 bases; nucleotides not matched to a gene: 3. The CDR3 loop reads CSVGGTSGNTDTQYF. CDR3 nucleotides: TGCAGCGTTGGTGGGACTAGCGGGAACACAGATACGCAGTATTTT.

This clonotype has at least ten counts. The genes are TRBV29-1 and TRBJ2-7; 10 bases align to TRBD1. Per germline, CDR1 SQVTM and CDR2 ANQGSEA. J gave up 3 bases and V 6 bases, and 5 bases lay outside the gene matches. The CDR3 runs to 13 residues. CDR3 DNA: TGCAGCGTCCGCTGGACAGGGGGCTACGAGCAGTACTTC. Amino acids: CSVRWTGGYEQYF.

This clonotype was detected ten times or more. This chain uses TRBV20-1 with TRBJ2-7; D not certain. This CDR3 region has 10 residues. Germline-derived CDR1 and CDR2 are DFQATT and SNEGSKA (reference sequence). V was clipped by 3 bases and J by 3 bases, with 3 bases between them. This CDR3 is CSASGYEQYF. The CDR3 DNA sequence: TGCAGTGCTAGTGGCTACGAGCAGTACTTC.

The chain combines TRBV29-1 with TRBJ2-7, with 9 bases aligning to TRBD1. Germline lookup yields CDR1 SQVTM and CDR2 ANQGSEA. The CDR3 is 12 residues long. Trimming removed 5 bases from V and 3 bases from J; junction bases left unmatched: 2. The CDR3 DNA sequence: TGCAGCGTTTTGGGACAGGGCTACGAGCAGTACTTC. It encodes CSVLGQGYEQYF.

The V and J genes are TRBV30 and TRBJ2-2; 7 bases match TRBD2. Germline lookup yields CDR1 GTSNPN and CDR2 SVGIG (reference sequence). This CDR3 is 14 amino acids long. The junction had 2 bases not matched to a gene; V was cut back by 0 bases and J by 4 bases. CDR3 in DNA: TGTGCCTGGAGTGTTCTAGCGGCCACCGGGGAGCTGTTTTTT. Amino acid sequence: CAWSVLAATGELFF.

The table lists this clonotype with many counts. The chain is built from TRBV18 and TRBJ2-7, with unresolved D. Per the germline V gene, CDR1 is KGHSH and CDR2 is LQKENI. V lost 8 bases to trimming and J lost 6 bases, with 14 bases between them. CDR3 length equals 12 residues. CDR3: CASTALVPEQYF. For the CDR3, the DNA is TGTGCCAGCACCGCGTTAGTCCCCGAGCAGTACTTC.

This clonotype showed up many times. The genes are TRBV3-1 and TRBJ2-7, with D tentatively TRBD2 (6 bases). Trimming cost V 1 base and J 4 bases, with 8 bases left between them. Germline assignment: CDR1 LGHDT and CDR2 YNNKEL (reference sequence). The CDR3 runs 13 residues. This chain's CDR3 is CASSQVRGYEQYF. CDR3 DNA: TGTGCCAGCAGCCAAGTTCGGGGGTACGAGCAGTACTTC.

This clonotype was picked up a small number of times. This rearrangement joins TRBV21-1 to TRBJ1-3; TRBD1, as called in the table, went unchecked against the DNA. TRBV21-1 is shown as a pseudogene. CDR3 length: 15 residues. The CDR3 DNA reads as TGTGCCAGCCTTCCTCCGGGGACAGGGTTAAACACCATATATTTT. Translation gives CASLPPGTGLNTIYF.

This clonotype came up many times. The chain joins TRBV5-1 to TRBJ2-7, with D perhaps assigned TRBD1 or TRBD2 (5 bases each). The V end was cut by 5 bases, the J end by 3 bases, with 18 bases between. The CDR3 is 15 amino acids. CDR1 and CDR2 (germline): SGHRS, YFSETQ. This CDR3 is CASSPGQEGIYEQYF. The CDR3, as DNA: TGCGCCAGCAGTCCAGGACAAGAGGGGATCTACGAGCAGTACTTC.

The chain joins TRBV4-1 to TRBJ2-7; 11 positions match TRBD1. The CDR3 is 15 residues long. J gave up 0 bases and V 6 bases, and 4 bases lay outside the gene matches. Germline lookup yields CDR1 MGHRA and CDR2 YSYEKL. The CDR3 protein is CASRYGTGGSYEQYF. The CDR3 DNA is TGCGCCAGCAGATACGGGACAGGGGGCTCCTACGAGCAGTACTTC.

This clonotype was observed many times. The gene calls are TRBV20-1 and TRBJ1-1; D is unresolved. The CDR3 is 13 residues long. Germline CDR1 DFQATT, CDR2 SNEGSKA (reference sequence). Trimming took 0 bases from V and 9 from J, leaving 14 bases between them. CDR3 sequence: CSARETGKNQAFF. Written as DNA, the CDR3 is TGCAGTGCTAGAGAAACGGGTAAAAATCAAGCTTTCTTT.

This clonotype was recorded a few times. J is TRBJ2-5 and V is TRBV7-3; 9 bases match TRBD2. This CDR3 is 14 amino acids long. With V trimmed by 3 bases and J by 5 bases, 4 bases remained unmatched. CDR1 and CDR2 (germline): SGHTA, FQGTGA. CDR3 region: CASSLAGGRETQYF. In nucleotides, the CDR3 is TGTGCCAGCAGCTTGGCGGGAGGGCGTGAGACCCAGTACTTC.

This clonotype has a handful of counts. The rearrangement joins TRBV29-1 to TRBJ2-7, with TRBD2 identical over 7 bases. The CDR3 has 12 amino acids. Germline CDR1 is SQVTM and CDR2 is ANQGSEA. V was pared by 7 bases and J by 5 bases, with 8 bases of the junction left unmatched. The CDR3 DNA reads as TGCAGCGCCCAGACTAGCCGGGACGAGCAGTACTTC. This sequence encodes CSAQTSRDEQYF.

This clonotype was found many times. The V gene is TRBV28, the J gene TRBJ2-5; D may be TRBD2 (5 bases). The CDR3 sequence is 14 residues long. V gave up 3 bases and J gave up 5 bases, with 13 bases separating them. Germline-derived CDR1 and CDR2 are MDHEN and SYDVKM. In DNA form, the CDR3 reads TGTGCCAGCAGTTTTACTACCCGCGGGGAGACCCAGTACTTC. This codes for CASSFTTRGETQYF.

This clonotype was counted ten times or more. The genes are TRBV10-2 and TRBJ2-2, with TRBD2 identical over 10 bases. Germline CDR1 is WSHSY and CDR2 is SAAADI. The CDR3 contains 17 residues. J was trimmed by 7 bases and V by 4 bases; bases with no gene match: 12. CDR3 residues: CASSVTGTSVVNGELFF. The CDR3 DNA reads as TGCGCCAGCAGTGTAACAGGGACTAGCGTTGTCAACGGGGAGCTGTTTTTT.